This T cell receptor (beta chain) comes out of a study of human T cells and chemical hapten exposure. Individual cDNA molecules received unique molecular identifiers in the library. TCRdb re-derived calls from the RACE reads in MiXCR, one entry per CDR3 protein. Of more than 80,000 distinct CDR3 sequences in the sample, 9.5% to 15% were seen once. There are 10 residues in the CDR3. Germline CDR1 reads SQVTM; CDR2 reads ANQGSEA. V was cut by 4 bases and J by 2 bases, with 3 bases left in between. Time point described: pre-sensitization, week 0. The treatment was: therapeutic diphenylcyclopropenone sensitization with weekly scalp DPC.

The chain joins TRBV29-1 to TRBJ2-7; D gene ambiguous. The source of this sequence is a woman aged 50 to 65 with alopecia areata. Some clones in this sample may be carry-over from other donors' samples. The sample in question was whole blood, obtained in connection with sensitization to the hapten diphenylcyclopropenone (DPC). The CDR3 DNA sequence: TGCAGCGTTGCTACCTACGAGCAGTACTTC. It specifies CSVATYEQYF.